The 22 T cell receptor beta chains below were found in one sample sequenced in a study of identical twins. A single record per CDR3 protein comes from TCRdb applying MiXCR to the 5' RACE reads. The table shows 400,000 to 550,000 distinct CDR3 sequences, with around 20% occurring only once. These sequences were also reported in another study, on T cells expressing NK-cell markers.

The sequencing sample was made of CD4+ T cells sorted from blood. These receptors were taken from a woman younger than 30 in good health.

This clonotype has more than one count but fewer than ten. This chain links TRBV10-3 with TRBJ2-5; maybe TRBD2 (6 bases). Germline V gene data show CDR1 as ENHRY and CDR2 as SYGVKD. The CDR3 covers 14 residues. Trimming stripped 0 bases from V and 1 base from J, with 6 bases between. Written as DNA, the CDR3 is TGTGCCATCAGTGAGTCTAGCGGCCAAGAGACCCAGTACTTC. Translation: CAISESSGQETQYF.

A note on this clonotype: A much more abundant neighbour one base away suggests this may be a read error. The chain uses TRBV20-1 and TRBJ2-1; D not resolved. This CDR3 is built from 12 residues. CDR1 is DFQATT and CDR2 is SNEGSKA in the germline V gene (reference sequence). The CDR3 sequence is CSARTANNERFF. Written as DNA, the CDR3 is TGCAGTGCTAGAACAGCTAACAATGAGCGGTTCTTC.

The chain couples TRBV7-2 to TRBJ2-7, with TRBD2 identical over 10 bases. CDR1 is SGHTA and CDR2 is FQGNSA in the germline V gene. This CDR3 region has 18 residues. The J segment lost 0 bases and the V segment lost 4 bases, leaving 12 bases of the junction unmatched. The CDR3 nucleotides read TGTGCCAGCAGCTCAGCCGCTTGGACTAGCGGAGTCTCCTACGAGCAGTACTTC. Its translation is CASSSAAWTSGVSYEQYF. Full variable domain (remainder filled in from reference TRBV7-2 and TRBJ2-7): GAGVSQSPSNKVTEKGKDVELRCDPISGHTALYWYRQSLGQGLEFLIYFQGNSAPDKSGLPSDRFSAERTGGSVSTLTIQRTQQEDSAVYLCASSSAAWTSGVSYEQYFGPGTRLTVT.

On this clonotype: The junction differs from germline at one of its ends, possibly a read error. The CDR3 loop is CSARDLIAAGRSNF. CDR3 DNA: TGCAGTGCTAGAGATCTTATCGCGGCAGGCCGATCCAATTTT. The rearrangement joins TRBV20-1 to TRBJ1-3, with D unresolved. Germline CDR1 reads DFQATT; CDR2 reads SNEGSKA (reference sequence). The CDR3 consists of 14 residues.

This clonotype was detected a few times. J is TRBJ1-2 and V is TRBV20-1; TRBD1 aligns across 10 bases. The V gene end was trimmed by 3 bases and the J gene end by 6 bases; junction bases not matched to a gene: 16. This CDR3 is 17 amino acids long. Germline loops: CDR1 DFQATT, CDR2 SNEGSKA (reference sequence). The CDR3 DNA follows: TGCAGTGCTAGTCCGCTCCGACAGGGGGCACTTCGGCATGGCTACACCTTC. Translation gives CSASPLRQGALRHGYTF.

This clonotype was seen more than once but under ten times. The CDR3 sequence is CASSFFSLAGGTYEQYF. CDR3 nucleotides: TGTGCCAGCAGCTTTTTTTCCCTAGCGGGAGGTACCTACGAGCAGTACTTC. The chain recombines TRBV7-2 with TRBJ2-7, with 11 bases identical to TRBD2. This CDR3 contains 17 residues. CDR1 and CDR2 from the germline V gene are SGHTA and FQGNSA. The V gene end was trimmed by 3 bases and the J gene end by 2 bases; junction bases not matched to a gene: 9.

This clonotype was detected only a few times. J is TRBJ2-7 and V is TRBV27, with D perhaps matching TRBD1 (6 bases). The CDR3 extends over 13 amino acids. In germline, CDR1 is MNHEY, CDR2 SMNVEV (reference sequence). Trimming cost V 10 bases and J 3 bases, with 16 bases left between them. The CDR3 DNA reads TGTGCCACCCGGTTCGGGACAAACTACGAGCAGTACTTC. Amino acids: CATRFGTNYEQYF.

The chain couples TRBV24-1 to TRBJ2-3; tentatively, D is TRBD1 or TRBD2 (5 bases each). Trimming pared 5 bases from V and 6 bases from J, leaving 11 bases between. Germline V gene data show CDR1 as KGHDR and CDR2 as SFDVKD. CDR3 length equals 13 residues. The CDR3 coding sequence is TGTGCCACCAGTGGACAGCCGGGGGATACGCAGTATTTT. Amino acids: CATSGQPGDTQYF.

This rearrangement joins TRBV7-2 to TRBJ2-5; weak D call: TRBD2 (6 bases). In germline, CDR1 is SGHTA, CDR2 FQGNSA. CDR3 size: 17 residues. V shed 0 bases and J shed 1 base, with 15 bases lying between them. Here the CDR3 DNA reads TGTGCCAGCAGCTTAGCGGGGCCCGGGAGTGCCCAAGAGACCCAGTACTTC. Its protein is CASSLAGPGSAQETQYF.

This rearrangement joins TRBV2 to TRBJ2-3; D is unclear. Per the germline V gene, CDR1 is SNHLY and CDR2 is FYNNEI. The CDR3 spans 12 residues. V lost 6 bases and J lost 7, with 11 bases in between. The CDR3 reads CASSPDFHTQYF. Written as DNA, the CDR3 is TGTGCCAGCAGCCCAGACTTCCATACGCAGTATTTT.

The V gene is TRBV5-8, the J gene TRBJ1-5; D is possibly TRBD1 (5 bases). V lost 1 base, J lost 2 bases, and 10 bases lay in between. The CDR3 has 15 residues. The germline V gene has CDR1 SGHTS and CDR2 YDEGEE. CDR3 sequence: CASSLSGHGNQPQHF. The CDR3 DNA follows: TGTGCCAGCAGCTTGTCAGGGCACGGCAATCAGCCCCAGCATTTT.

V is TRBV12-3 or TRBV12-4 and J is TRBJ2-2, with 10 bases identical to TRBD2. The trim removed 4 bases at V and 9 bases at J, leaving 14 bases unmatched. The CDR3 length is 17 residues. CDR3 in DNA: TGTGCCAGCAGTTACGCACCCCTTACTAGCGGGGATAGGGAGCTGTTTTTT. It is translated as CASSYAPLTSGDRELFF.

This clonotype was counted a few times. This rearrangement joins TRBV20-1 to TRBJ1-2; 10 bases are shared with TRBD1. The CDR3 contains 14 residues. Germline V CDR1 and CDR2: DFQATT, SNEGSKA (reference sequence). J gave up 8 bases and V 5 bases, and 11 bases lay outside the gene matches. This CDR3 is CSAQGTGAIPGYTF. Written as DNA, the CDR3 is TGCAGTGCTCAAGGGACAGGGGCGATTCCCGGCTACACCTTC.

This clonotype has more than one count but fewer than ten. CDR3 loop: CSASAQGNTEAFF. The CDR3 DNA reads TGCAGTGCTAGTGCGCAGGGGAACACTGAAGCTTTCTTT. The chain carries TRBV20-1 and TRBJ1-1; TRBD1 is a possible D gene (5 bases). Germline V lookup: CDR1 DFQATT, CDR2 SNEGSKA (reference sequence). The germline V and J ends were trimmed by 3 bases and 1 base, with 9 bases remaining between them. The CDR3 runs to 13 residues.

The chain has TRBV5-1 and TRBJ2-3; D remains unclear. The CDR3 loop spans 15 amino acids. The germline CDR1 and CDR2 sequences are SGHRS and YFSETQ. V was clipped by 3 bases and J by 1 base, with 12 bases between them. The CDR3 loop is CASSSFLRGTDTQYF. CDR3 sequence (DNA): TGCGCCAGCAGCTCCTTCCTAAGGGGCACAGATACGCAGTATTTT.

The chain recombines TRBV4-2 with TRBJ2-1; 7 bases map to TRBD2. There are 16 residues in the CDR3. With 2 bases clipped from V and 0 bases from J, the junction kept 4 bases outside the gene matches. CDR1 is LGHNA, CDR2 YNFKEQ, per germline. CDR3 residues: CASSQQRDYSYNEQFF. In nucleotides, the CDR3 is TGTGCCAGCAGCCAACAAAGGGACTACTCCTACAATGAGCAGTTCTTC.

The chain joins TRBV27 to TRBJ1-1; D gene uncertain. The V gene lost 6 bases and the J gene lost 4 bases, with 15 bases spanning the gap. The CDR3 contains 14 residues. Germline V CDR1 and CDR2: MNHEY, SMNVEV (reference sequence). The CDR3: CASSSPGWGTEAFF. CDR3 bases: TGTGCCAGCAGCTCACCGGGTTGGGGCACTGAAGCTTTCTTT.

The CDR3 region is CASSLGGWEAFF. The CDR3 coding sequence is TGTGCCAGCTCACTGGGCGGTTGGGAAGCTTTCTTT. The chain joins TRBV18 to TRBJ1-1; D is unresolved. Germline loops: CDR1 KGHSH, CDR2 LQKENI. Trimming left V 4 bases short and J 8 bases short, with 11 bases between. The CDR3 sequence is 12 residues long.

The J gene is TRBJ1-1, the V gene TRBV20-1, with D tentatively TRBD1 (6 bases). V was shortened by 3 bases and J by 6 bases, with 14 bases between the two germline ends. This CDR3 region has 13 residues. Germline V gene lookup returns CDR1 DFQATT and CDR2 SNEGSKA (reference sequence). CDR3 DNA sequence: TGCAGTGCTAGGTGGGGGGCGAAACCTGAAGCTTTCTTT. This encodes CSARWGAKPEAFF.

This clonotype was picked up a small number of times. The chain has TRBV20-1 and TRBJ1-5; 7 positions agree with TRBD1. CDR3 length equals 13 residues. J gave up 6 bases and V 5 bases, and 7 bases lay outside the gene matches. Germline V gene data show CDR1 as DFQATT and CDR2 as SNEGSKA (reference sequence). This chain's CDR3 is CSAGGRGSQPQHF. The CDR3 DNA sequence: TGCAGTGCTGGCGGCAGGGGGAGTCAGCCCCAGCATTTT.

This rearrangement joins TRBV20-1 to TRBJ1-2; TRBD1 matches 7 bases. The CDR3 runs 14 residues. V trimming: 5 bases; J trimming: 4 bases; junction bases outside the gene matches: 10. CDR1 is DFQATT, CDR2 SNEGSKA, per germline (reference sequence). CDR3: CSAGTQGGGYGYTF. DNA for the CDR3: TGCAGTGCTGGGACTCAGGGGGGCGGCTATGGCTACACCTTC.

The chain links TRBV20-1 to TRBJ2-3; 7 nucleotides line up with TRBD2. Germline V gene data show CDR1 as DFQATT and CDR2 as SNEGSKA (reference sequence). The CDR3 runs 15 residues. V gave up 6 bases and J gave up 5 bases; unmatched junction bases: 14. CDR3 DNA sequence: TGCAGTGCAGCGGATAGCGGGCGTTTTCAAGATACGCAGTATTTT. It codes for CSAADSGRFQDTQYF.